A single sample gave rise to the 18 T cell receptor beta chains below, sequenced in a study of blood T cell repertoires in COVID-19. The assay was immunoSEQ multiplex PCR, and TCRdb's table has in-frame clones only and misses some. The sample has more than 150,000 clones; around nine tenths are singletons. The sample comprised peripheral blood. The origin of the receptors is a middle-aged man with acute or convalescent COVID-19.

The chain couples TRBV28 to TRBJ1-2; 7 bases map to TRBD1. The CDR3 is 13 residues long. CDR1 and CDR2 from the germline V gene are MDHEN and SYDVKM. J was trimmed by 2 bases and V by 8 bases; bases with no gene match: 5. CDR3 amino acids: CASAVQGNYGYTF. CDR3 bases: TGTGCCAGCGCGGTACAGGGGAACTATGGCTACACCTTC.

The V gene is TRBV5-4, the J gene TRBJ1-2; TRBD1 is a possible D gene (5 bases). Germline V CDR1 and CDR2: SGHNT, YYREEE (reference sequence). CDR3 length equals 14 residues. V lost 4 bases and J 3 bases, leaving 13 bases between the germline ends. DNA for the CDR3: TGTGCCAGCAGCCTGCAGGGCGGTCACTATGGCTACACCTTC. Its translation is CASSLQGGHYGYTF.

The rearrangement joins TRBV7-9 to TRBJ1-1, with a possible D match to TRBD1 (5 bases). The CDR3 consists of 14 residues. In germline, CDR1 is SEHNR, CDR2 FQNEAQ (reference sequence). The V gene lost 5 bases and the J gene lost 1 base, with 11 bases spanning the gap. CDR3 DNA: TGTGCCAGCAGCCAGGGATTGGGGAACACTGAAGCTTTCTTT. It specifies CASSQGLGNTEAFF.

V usage is TRBV19 and J usage is TRBJ2-7; 8 bases align to TRBD1. V shed 5 bases and J 7 bases; nucleotides not matched to a gene: 19. The CDR3 sequence is 17 residues long. The germline V gene has CDR1 LNHDA and CDR2 SQIVND (reference sequence). The CDR3 reads CASSHRPTGALSSEQYF. CDR3 bases: TGTGCCAGTAGTCACAGACCGACAGGGGCCCTTAGTTCGGAGCAGTACTTC.

The chain has TRBV4-2 and TRBJ1-1; 7 bases align to TRBD1. The V segment lost 4 bases and the J segment 5 bases; nucleotides outside the gene matches: 10. This CDR3 is built from 15 residues. Germline loops: CDR1 LGHNA, CDR2 YNFKEQ. The CDR3 spells CASSLYGQVTTEAFF. DNA for the CDR3: TGTGCCAGCAGCCTTTACGGACAGGTTACGACTGAAGCTTTCTTT.

The chain employs TRBV6-5 and TRBJ1-5, with 9 bases identical to TRBD1. V lost 9 bases to trimming and J lost 11 bases; unmatched junction nucleotides: 14. CDR1 is MNHEY, CDR2 SVGAGI, per germline. The CDR3 loop spans 14 amino acids. The DNA for the CDR3 is TGTGCCAGTCAACTTCTAGGACAGGGGTACACCCAGCATTTT. Translated, it gives CASQLLGQGYTQHF.

V gene TRBV14 combines with J gene TRBJ1-2; D possibly corresponds to TRBD1 (5 bases). V lost 0 bases and J lost 4, with 9 bases in between. From germline, CDR1 is SGHDN and CDR2 FVKESK. This CDR3 is 14 amino acids long. The CDR3 reads CASSQDLGVYGYTF. CDR3 bases: TGTGCCAGCAGCCAAGATTTAGGGGTCTATGGCTACACCTTC. Full variable domain (outside the CDR3, taken from reference TRBV14 and TRBJ1-2): EAGVTQFPSHSVIEKGQTVTLRCDPISGHDNLYWYRRVMGKEIKFLLHFVKESKQDESGMPNNRFLAERTGGTYSTLKVQPAELEDSGVYFCASSQDLGVYGYTFGSGTRLTVV.

Only one count was recorded for this clone. The chain links TRBV11-2 to TRBJ2-7, with D possibly TRBD2 on 5 matching bases. Germline loops: CDR1 SGHAT, CDR2 FQNNGV. V dropped 5 bases and J dropped 5 bases, with 16 bases sitting between them. The CDR3 extends over 14 amino acids. CDR3 coding DNA: TGTGCCAGCAGCCTTAACGGGGTGTGGCACGAGCAGTACTTC. This sequence encodes CASSLNGVWHEQYF.

The rearrangement joins TRBV18 to TRBJ2-7; D is uncertain. The CDR3 loop spans 14 amino acids. Germline CDR1 and CDR2: KGHSH and LQKENI. The V end lost 2 bases, the J end lost 4 bases, and 12 bases lay between the germline ends. This chain's CDR3 is CASSPGMASYEQYV. In DNA, the CDR3 is TGTGCCAGCTCACCAGGTATGGCCTCGTACGAGCAGTACGTC.

A note on this clone: This sample also contains other DNA sequences that code for the same CDR3. V usage is TRBV27 and J usage is TRBJ1-2, with TRBD1 matching 7 bases. The CDR3 consists of 13 residues. With V trimmed by 5 bases and J by 2 bases, 2 bases remained unmatched. In germline, CDR1 is MNHEY, CDR2 SMNVEV (reference sequence). The CDR3 reads CASSLTGNYGYTF. CDR3 sequence (DNA): TGTGCCAGCAGTCTGACAGGGAACTATGGCTACACCTTC.

The gene calls are TRBV27 and TRBJ2-5, with 7 bases that match TRBD1. Germline V lookup: CDR1 MNHEY, CDR2 SMNVEV (reference sequence). The trim removed 1 base at V and 2 bases at J, leaving 10 bases unmatched. The CDR3 sequence is 17 residues long. CDR3 loop: CASSLFPTGAPQETQYF. The CDR3 DNA follows: TGTGCCAGCAGTTTATTCCCCACAGGGGCCCCACAAGAGACCCAGTACTTC.

The chain uses TRBV19 and TRBJ2-5, with 7 bases aligning to TRBD1. The J segment lost 3 bases and the V segment lost 0 bases, leaving 10 bases of the junction unmatched. CDR1 is LNHDA and CDR2 is SQIVND in the germline V gene (reference sequence). The CDR3 loop spans 17 amino acids. The CDR3 DNA reads as TGTGCCAGTAGTATAGATCCCCGGGACAGAGCGAAAGAGACCCAGTACTTC. It is translated as CASSIDPRDRAKETQYF.

The chain uses TRBV9 and TRBJ2-5; D unresolved. Germline-derived CDR1 and CDR2 are SGDLS and YYNGEE. V was pared by 0 bases and J by 1 base, with 7 bases between. The CDR3 sequence is 14 residues long. For the CDR3, the DNA is TGTGCCAGCAGCGTAGCGGCTAGCCAAGAGACCCAGTACTTC. Translated: CASSVAASQETQYF.

The chain carries TRBV28 and TRBJ2-1; 9 bases are shared with TRBD2. This CDR3 is built from 14 residues. V lost 6 bases, J lost 6 bases, and 6 bases stayed unmatched. CDR1 is MDHEN and CDR2 is SYDVKM in the germline V gene. In nucleotides, the CDR3 is TGTGCCAGCAGCCCCACGGGACTAGCCAATGAGCAGTTCTTC. Translating it yields CASSPTGLANEQFF.

This clone was recorded only once. This rearrangement joins TRBV10-3 to TRBJ2-1; tentatively, D is TRBD2 (6 bases). Germline values: CDR1 ENHRY, CDR2 SYGVKD. The CDR3 runs 15 residues. V lost 6 bases and J 7 bases, leaving 19 bases between the germline ends. Here the CDR3 reads CAISPNQGLRNEQFF. The CDR3 DNA reads TGTGCCATCAGCCCAAATCAGGGACTTAGGAATGAGCAGTTCTTC.

This clone was seen a single time. V and J are TRBV6-5 and TRBJ1-2, with D tentatively TRBD1 (6 bases). The V end was cut by 5 bases, the J end by 3 bases, with 13 bases between. The CDR3 sequence is 14 residues long. Germline CDR1 MNHEY, CDR2 SVGAGI. The CDR3 nucleotides read TGTGCCAGCAGTCGACAGGCTACCTACTATGGCTACACCTTC. The encoded protein is CASSRQATYYGYTF.

The chain uses TRBV5-8 and TRBJ2-3; D is possibly TRBD1 (6 bases). In germline, CDR1 is SGHTS, CDR2 YDEGEE. CDR3 length: 14 amino acids. V was shortened by 0 bases and J by 4 bases, with 9 bases between the two germline ends. CDR3 sequence reads: CASSLAAGADTQYF. The CDR3 bases are TGTGCCAGCAGCTTGGCGGCAGGGGCAGATACGCAGTATTTT.

This clone occurred a few times. V gene TRBV6-2 or TRBV6-3 combines with J gene TRBJ1-2, with 7 bases fitting TRBD1. The CDR3 is made up of 15 amino acids. Germline values: CDR1 MNHEY, CDR2 SVGEGT. V trimming: 0 bases; J trimming: 2 bases; junction bases outside the gene matches: 3. In nucleotides, the CDR3 is TGTGCCAGCAGTTACTCGTTGACAGGGAACTATGGCTACACCTTC. Amino acid sequence: CASSYSLTGNYGYTF.